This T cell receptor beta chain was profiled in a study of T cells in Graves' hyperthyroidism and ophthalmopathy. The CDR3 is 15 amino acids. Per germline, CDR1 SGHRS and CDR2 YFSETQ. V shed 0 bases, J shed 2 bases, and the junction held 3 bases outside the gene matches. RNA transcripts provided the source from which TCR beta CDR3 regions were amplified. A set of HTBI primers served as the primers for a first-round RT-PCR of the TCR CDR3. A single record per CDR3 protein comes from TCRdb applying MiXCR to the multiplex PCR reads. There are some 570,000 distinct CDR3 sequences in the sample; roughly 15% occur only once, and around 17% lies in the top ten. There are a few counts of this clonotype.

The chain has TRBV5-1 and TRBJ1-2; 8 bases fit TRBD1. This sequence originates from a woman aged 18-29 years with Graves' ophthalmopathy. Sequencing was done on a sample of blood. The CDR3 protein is CASSLGQGPNYGYTF. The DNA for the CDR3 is TGCGCCAGCAGCTTGGGACAGGGGCCGAACTATGGCTACACCTTC.